The source of this TCR beta chain is a study of blood T cell repertoires in COVID-19. V gave up 9 bases and J gave up 7 bases, with 12 bases separating them. This CDR3 spans 12 amino acids. In germline, CDR1 is SNHLY, CDR2 FYNNEI. Measured with immunoSEQ multiplex PCR; TCRdb has only the in-frame clones, and not every one. In the table there are 160,000 or so clones, about 88% of which are singletons. The sequencing sample was made of peripheral blood. The rearrangement links TRBV2 to TRBJ1-4; maybe TRBD1 (5 bases). The receptor comes from a woman aged 80 or over with acute or convalescent COVID-19. DNA for the CDR3: TGTGCCAGTAAGGTGGGGGGTGAAAAACTGTTTTTT. Its translation: CASKVGGEKLFF.